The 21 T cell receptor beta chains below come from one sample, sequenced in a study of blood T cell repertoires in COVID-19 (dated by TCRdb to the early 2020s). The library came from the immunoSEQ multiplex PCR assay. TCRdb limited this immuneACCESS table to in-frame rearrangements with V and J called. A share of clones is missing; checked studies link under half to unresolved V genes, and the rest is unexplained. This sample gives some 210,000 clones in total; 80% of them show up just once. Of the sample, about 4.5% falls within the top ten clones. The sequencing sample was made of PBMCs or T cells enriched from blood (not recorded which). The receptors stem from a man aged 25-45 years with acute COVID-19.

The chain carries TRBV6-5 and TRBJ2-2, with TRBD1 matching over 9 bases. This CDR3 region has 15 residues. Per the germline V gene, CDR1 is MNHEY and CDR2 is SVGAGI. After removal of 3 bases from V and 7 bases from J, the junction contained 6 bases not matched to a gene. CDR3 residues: CASSYDRGDVGELFF. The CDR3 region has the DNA TGTGCCAGCAGTTATGACAGGGGGGATGTCGGGGAGCTGTTTTTT.

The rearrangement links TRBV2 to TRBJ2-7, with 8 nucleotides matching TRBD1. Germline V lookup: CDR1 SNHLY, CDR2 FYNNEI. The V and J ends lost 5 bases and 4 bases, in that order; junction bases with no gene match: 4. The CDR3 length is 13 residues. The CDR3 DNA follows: TGTGCCAGCAGTATCAGGGACAGGTACGAGCAGTACTTC. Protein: CASSIRDRYEQYF.

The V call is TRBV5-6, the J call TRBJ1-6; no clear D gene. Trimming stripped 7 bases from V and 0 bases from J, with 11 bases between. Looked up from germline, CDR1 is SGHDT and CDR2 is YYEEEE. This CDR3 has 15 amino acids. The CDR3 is CASLSQSSYNSPLHF. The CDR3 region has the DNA TGTGCCAGCCTTAGCCAAAGCTCCTATAATTCACCCCTCCACTTT.

As DNA, the CDR3 is TGTGCCAGCAAGCCAGGGGTTGGCACTGAAGCTTTCTTT. This sequence encodes CASKPGVGTEAFF. The chain joins TRBV2 to TRBJ1-1; maybe TRBD1 (6 bases). The CDR3 totals 13 residues. The V and J ends lost 7 bases and 4 bases respectively, with 13 bases between them. Looked up from germline, CDR1 is SNHLY and CDR2 is FYNNEI.

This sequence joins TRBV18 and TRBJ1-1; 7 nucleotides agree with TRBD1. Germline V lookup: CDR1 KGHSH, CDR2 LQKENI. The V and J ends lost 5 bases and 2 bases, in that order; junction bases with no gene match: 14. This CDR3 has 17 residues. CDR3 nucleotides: TGTGCCAGCTCAGCAGGGACAGCCGTGGAATTAAACACTGAAGCTTTCTTT. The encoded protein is CASSAGTAVELNTEAFF.

For the CDR3, the DNA is TGTGCCAGCAGCCGGACAGGGTTACCTCATGAGCAGTTCTTC. Protein: CASSRTGLPHEQFF. The chain employs TRBV11-2 and TRBJ2-1; 8 nucleotides align to TRBD1. The length of the CDR3 is 14 residues. V gave up 5 bases and J gave up 8 bases; unmatched junction bases: 8. Germline-derived CDR1 and CDR2 are SGHAT and FQNNGV.

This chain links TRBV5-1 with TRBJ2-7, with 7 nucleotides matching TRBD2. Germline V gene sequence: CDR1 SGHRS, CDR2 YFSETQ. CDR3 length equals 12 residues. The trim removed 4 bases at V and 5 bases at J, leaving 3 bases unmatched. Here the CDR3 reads CASSGGGHEQYF. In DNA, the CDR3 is TGCGCCAGCAGCGGGGGAGGGCACGAGCAGTACTTC.

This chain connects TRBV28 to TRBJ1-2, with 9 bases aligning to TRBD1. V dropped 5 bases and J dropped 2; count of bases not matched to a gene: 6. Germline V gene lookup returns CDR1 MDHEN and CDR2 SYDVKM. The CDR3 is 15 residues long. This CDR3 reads CASSAWTGDNYGYTF. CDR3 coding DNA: TGTGCCAGCAGTGCCTGGACAGGGGACAACTATGGCTACACCTTC.

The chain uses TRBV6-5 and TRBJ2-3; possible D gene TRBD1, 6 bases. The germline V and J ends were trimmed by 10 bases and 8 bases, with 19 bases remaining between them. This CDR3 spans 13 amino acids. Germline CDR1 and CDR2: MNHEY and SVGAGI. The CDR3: CAIRDNSQGTQYF. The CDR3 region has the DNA TGTGCCATCCGGGACAATAGTCAGGGTACGCAGTATTTT.

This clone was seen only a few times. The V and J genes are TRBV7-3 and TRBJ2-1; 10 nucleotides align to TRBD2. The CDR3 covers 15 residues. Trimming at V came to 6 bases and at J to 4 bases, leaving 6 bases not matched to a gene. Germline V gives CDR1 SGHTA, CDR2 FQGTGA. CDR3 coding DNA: TGTGCCAGCAGTCAGAGCGGGAGGGGATACAATGAGCAGTTCTTC. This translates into CASSQSGRGYNEQFF.

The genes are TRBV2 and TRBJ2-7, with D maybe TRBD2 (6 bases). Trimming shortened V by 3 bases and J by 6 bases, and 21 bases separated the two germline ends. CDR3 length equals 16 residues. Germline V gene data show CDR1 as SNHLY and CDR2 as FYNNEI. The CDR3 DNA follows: TGTGCCAGCAGTGACCGCCGCACAGAGAGGGGAGGCGAGCAGTACTTC. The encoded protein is CASSDRRTERGGEQYF.

As DNA, the CDR3 is TGTGCCAGCAGCGTAGGGACAGGGGGCCACTACGAGCAGTACTTC. As protein: CASSVGTGGHYEQYF. The chain recombines TRBV9 with TRBJ2-7; 11 bases line up with TRBD1. The CDR3 has 15 amino acids. Trimming at V came to 0 bases and at J to 3 bases, leaving 2 bases not matched to a gene. Germline values: CDR1 SGDLS, CDR2 YYNGEE.

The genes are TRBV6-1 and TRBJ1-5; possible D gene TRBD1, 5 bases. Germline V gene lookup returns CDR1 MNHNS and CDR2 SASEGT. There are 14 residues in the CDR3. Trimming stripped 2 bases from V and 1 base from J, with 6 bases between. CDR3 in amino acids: CASSEQGSNQPQHF. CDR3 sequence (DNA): TGTGCCAGCAGTGAACAGGGAAGCAATCAGCCCCAGCATTTT.

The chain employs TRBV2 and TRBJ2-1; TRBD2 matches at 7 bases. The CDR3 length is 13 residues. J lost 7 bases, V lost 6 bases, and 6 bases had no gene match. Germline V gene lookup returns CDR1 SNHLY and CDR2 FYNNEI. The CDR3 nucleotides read TGTGCCAGCAGGGGGCAGGGAGGGAATGAGCAGTTCTTC. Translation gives CASRGQGGNEQFF.

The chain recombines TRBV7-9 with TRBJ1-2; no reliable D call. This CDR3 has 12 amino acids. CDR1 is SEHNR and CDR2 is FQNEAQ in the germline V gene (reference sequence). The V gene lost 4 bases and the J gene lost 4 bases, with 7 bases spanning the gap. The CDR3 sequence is CASSSGFYGYTF. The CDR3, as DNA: TGTGCCAGCAGCTCAGGTTTCTATGGCTACACCTTC. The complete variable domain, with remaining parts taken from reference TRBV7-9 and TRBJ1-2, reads DTGVSQNPRHKITKRGQNVTFRCDPISEHNRLYWYRQTLGQGPEFLTYFQNEAQLEKSRLLSDRFSAERPKGSFSTLEIQRTEQGDSAMYLCASSSGFYGYTFGSGTRLTVV.

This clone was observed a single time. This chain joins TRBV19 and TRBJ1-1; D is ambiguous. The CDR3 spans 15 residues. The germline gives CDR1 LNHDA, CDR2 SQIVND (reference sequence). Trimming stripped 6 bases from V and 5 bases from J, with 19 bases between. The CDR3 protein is CASRPTEFLRTEAFF. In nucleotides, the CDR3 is TGTGCCAGTAGACCTACGGAGTTTTTACGAACTGAAGCTTTCTTT.

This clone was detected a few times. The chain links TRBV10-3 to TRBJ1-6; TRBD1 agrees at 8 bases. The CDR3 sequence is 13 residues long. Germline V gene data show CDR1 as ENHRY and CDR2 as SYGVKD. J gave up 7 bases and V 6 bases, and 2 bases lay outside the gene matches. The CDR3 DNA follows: TGTGCCATCAGGGACAGGGAAAATTCACCCCTCCACTTT. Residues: CAIRDRENSPLHF.

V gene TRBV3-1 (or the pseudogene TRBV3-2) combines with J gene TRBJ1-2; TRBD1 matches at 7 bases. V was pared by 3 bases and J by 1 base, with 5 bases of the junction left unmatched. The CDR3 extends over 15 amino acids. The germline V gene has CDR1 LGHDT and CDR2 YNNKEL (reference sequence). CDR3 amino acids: CASSQTGKGNYGYTF. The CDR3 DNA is TGTGCCAGCAGCCAGACAGGGAAGGGTAACTATGGCTACACCTTC.

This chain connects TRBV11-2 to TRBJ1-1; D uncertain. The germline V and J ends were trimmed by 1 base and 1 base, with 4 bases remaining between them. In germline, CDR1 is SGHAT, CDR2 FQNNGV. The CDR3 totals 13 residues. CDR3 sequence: CASSLARNTEAFF. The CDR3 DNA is TGTGCCAGCAGCTTAGCCCGGAACACTGAAGCTTTCTTT.

CDR3 DNA: TGTGCCAGCACTCCGACAGGGGGATGGCGTGGCTACACCTTC. As protein: CASTPTGGWRGYTF. V is TRBV28 and J is TRBJ1-2; TRBD1 aligns across 9 bases. Unmatched junction bases numbered 10, after V lost 7 bases and J lost 7 bases. CDR3 length equals 14 residues. The germline V gene has CDR1 MDHEN and CDR2 SYDVKM.

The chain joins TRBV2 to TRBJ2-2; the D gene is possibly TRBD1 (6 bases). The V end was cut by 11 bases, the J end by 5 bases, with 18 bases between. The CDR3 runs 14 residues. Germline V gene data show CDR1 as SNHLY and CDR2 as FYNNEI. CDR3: CASLRDTPTGELFF. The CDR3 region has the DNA TGTGCCTCCCTTCGGGACACTCCAACCGGGGAGCTGTTTTTT.